The next 16 T cell receptor beta chains were all read from a single sample in a study of tumor-infiltrating lymphocytes in localized non-small cell lung cancer. Assay used: immunoSEQ multiplex PCR; TCRdb lists only in-frame clones, some missing. Found here are over 14,000 clones, roughly 79% of them singletons; the top ten hold 2.5% to 3%. Material for sequencing was lung tumor tissue. The receptors here all came from a human donor with non-small cell lung cancer.

This clone was observed once. The gene calls are TRBV10-2 and TRBJ2-7; 8 bases line up with TRBD2. The CDR3 extends over 12 amino acids. The germline V gene encodes CDR1 WSHSY and CDR2 SAAADI. V lost 4 bases, J lost 12 bases, and 8 bases stayed unmatched. The CDR3 loop reads CASSGASGSMYF. CDR3 in DNA: TGCGCCAGCAGTGGGGCCAGCGGGAGTATGTACTTC.

This clone is medium-sized in the sample. V usage is TRBV19 and J usage is TRBJ2-3; perhaps TRBD2 as D (5 bases). This CDR3 is built from 18 residues. Germline-derived CDR1 and CDR2 are LNHDA and SQIVND (reference sequence). Deletions cut 4 bases from V and 3 bases from J, with 23 bases between. The CDR3 reads CASSTRTGIARLTDTQYF. The CDR3 region has the DNA TGTGCCAGTAGTACCCGGACCGGGATAGCTCGTCTTACAGATACGCAGTATTTT.

This clone was recorded only once. This sequence joins TRBV5-1 and TRBJ2-3; TRBD2 aligns across 8 bases. The CDR3 is 16 amino acids. The germline CDR1 and CDR2 sequences are SGHRS and YFSETQ. The trim removed 0 bases at V and 5 bases at J, leaving 8 bases unmatched. CDR3: CASSLDGAGGVDTQYF. CDR3 coding DNA: TGCGCCAGCAGCTTGGATGGCGCGGGAGGTGTAGATACGCAGTATTTT.

V is TRBV14 and J is TRBJ1-1; D is perhaps TRBD1 (5 bases). The ends were cut back, 4 bases at V and 3 bases at J, with 18 bases in the middle. From germline, CDR1 is SGHDN and CDR2 FVKESK. This CDR3 region has 16 residues. The CDR3: CASSLRKVGGDTEAFF. CDR3 in DNA: TGTGCCAGCAGCCTACGGAAAGTTGGAGGGGACACTGAAGCTTTCTTT.

DNA for the CDR3: TGTGCCAGCAGCTTGTTAGCGGGAGGATACGAGCAGTACTTC. Translation gives CASSLLAGGYEQYF. The chain links TRBV5-4 to TRBJ2-7; the match to TRBD2 covers 10 bases. Germline V gives CDR1 SGHNT, CDR2 YYREEE (reference sequence). The CDR3 sequence is 14 residues long. The V and J ends lost 1 base and 4 bases, in that order; junction bases with no gene match: 2.

The count of this clone is one. The chain has TRBV30 and TRBJ2-4; the D is unclear. The CDR3 contains 12 residues. Germline V gives CDR1 GTSNPN, CDR2 SVGIG (reference sequence). V lost 6 bases and J 1 base, leaving 7 bases between the germline ends. The CDR3 reads CACGSAKNIQYF. The CDR3 DNA reads as TGTGCCTGCGGCTCGGCCAAAAACATTCAGTACTTC. The full variable domain, with the rest looked up from reference TRBV30 and TRBJ2-4, is SQTIHQWPATLVQPVGSPLSLECTVEGTSNPNLYWYRQAAGRGLQLLFYSVGIGQISSEVPQNLSASRPQDRQFILSSKKLLLSDSGFYLCACGSAKNIQYFGAGTRLSVL.

This chain joins TRBV19 and TRBJ1-2; TRBD1 matches at 9 bases. CDR3 length: 15 residues. V shed 4 bases and J 0 bases; nucleotides not matched to a gene: 3. CDR1 and CDR2 from the germline V gene are LNHDA and SQIVND (reference sequence). DNA for the CDR3: TGTGCCAGTAGTAGGGACAGGGCGACTAACTATGGCTACACCTTC. It codes for CASSRDRATNYGYTF.

The chain has TRBV27 and TRBJ2-7, with 11 bases matching TRBD2. V lost 5 bases to trimming and J lost 0 bases; unmatched junction nucleotides: 6. This CDR3 spans 16 amino acids. Germline V gene lookup returns CDR1 MNHEY and CDR2 SMNVEV (reference sequence). This CDR3 reads CASSMRTSGSSYEQYF. For the CDR3, the DNA is TGTGCCAGCAGTATGCGCACTAGCGGGAGCTCCTACGAGCAGTACTTC.

The J gene is TRBJ2-3, the V gene TRBV7-8, with D perhaps TRBD1 (6 bases). Looked up from germline, CDR1 is SGHVS and CDR2 is FQNEAQ. V dropped 4 bases and J dropped 0 bases, with 14 bases sitting between them. This CDR3 comprises 16 residues. The CDR3 DNA sequence: TGTGCCAGCAGCTCTGGACAGCGGACTAGCACAGATACGCAGTATTTT. It encodes CASSSGQRTSTDTQYF.

This chain uses TRBV7-2 with TRBJ2-7; 13 bases are shared with TRBD2. CDR3 size: 19 residues. Germline V gene sequence: CDR1 SGHTA, CDR2 FQGNSA. Germline trimming cut 5 bases from V and 0 bases from J; bases unmatched to any gene: 13. The CDR3, as DNA: TGTGCCAGCAGCGCAAGGGAAGGGACTAGCGGGACCTACTCCTACGAGCAGTACTTC. Protein product: CASSAREGTSGTYSYEQYF.

A few counts support this clone. V gene TRBV7-8 combines with J gene TRBJ2-7, with 7 bases matching TRBD2. V dropped 2 bases and J dropped 3; count of bases not matched to a gene: 7. CDR3 size: 15 residues. From germline, CDR1 is SGHVS and CDR2 FQNEAQ. The CDR3 sequence: CASSLQSGGIYEQYF. The CDR3 bases are TGTGCCAGCAGCTTACAGTCGGGAGGAATCTACGAGCAGTACTTC.

This chain connects TRBV4-1 to TRBJ2-2, with 10 bases identical to TRBD2. The junction had 6 bases not matched to a gene; V was cut back by 5 bases and J by 3 bases. Per germline, CDR1 MGHRA and CDR2 YSYEKL. CDR3 length: 16 residues. This chain's CDR3 is CASSKLAGFDTGELFF. CDR3 sequence (DNA): TGCGCCAGCAGCAAACTAGCGGGATTCGACACCGGGGAGCTGTTTTTT.

Only a few counts were recorded for this clone. This chain connects TRBV25-1 to TRBJ1-4, with 11 bases matching TRBD1. There are 15 residues in the CDR3. The J segment lost 10 bases and the V segment lost 6 bases, leaving 10 bases of the junction unmatched. Germline CDR1 and CDR2: MGHDK and SYGVNS. DNA for the CDR3: TGTGCCAGCAGCCAACAGGACAGGGGGCGAGGAAAACTGTTTTTT. It encodes CASSQQDRGRGKLFF.

The rearrangement links TRBV29-1 to TRBJ2-2; D gene ambiguous. Germline V gives CDR1 SQVTM, CDR2 ANQGSEA. The germline V and J ends were trimmed by 4 bases and 0 bases, with 9 bases remaining between them. CDR3 length: 14 amino acids. This CDR3 reads CSVGHPSNTGELFF. DNA for the CDR3: TGCAGCGTTGGGCACCCATCGAACACCGGGGAGCTGTTTTTT.

V usage is TRBV11-2 and J usage is TRBJ2-1; D possibly corresponds to TRBD2 (6 bases). The CDR3 length is 18 residues. The V and J ends lost 0 bases and 4 bases respectively, with 19 bases between them. In germline, CDR1 is SGHAT, CDR2 FQNNGV. This CDR3 is CASSLDNRLGRDYNEQFF. The CDR3 DNA sequence: TGTGCCAGCAGCTTAGATAACAGGCTCGGGAGAGATTACAATGAGCAGTTCTTC.

The rearrangement uses TRBV4-3 and TRBJ2-1; 11 bases align to TRBD2. V shed 1 base and J 8 bases; nucleotides not matched to a gene: 7. CDR1 is LGHNA and CDR2 is YSLEER in the germline V gene. The CDR3 is 16 amino acids. CDR3 loop: CASSQVVAGGPHEQFF. CDR3 sequence (DNA): TGCGCCAGCAGCCAAGTCGTAGCGGGAGGGCCCCATGAGCAGTTCTTC.